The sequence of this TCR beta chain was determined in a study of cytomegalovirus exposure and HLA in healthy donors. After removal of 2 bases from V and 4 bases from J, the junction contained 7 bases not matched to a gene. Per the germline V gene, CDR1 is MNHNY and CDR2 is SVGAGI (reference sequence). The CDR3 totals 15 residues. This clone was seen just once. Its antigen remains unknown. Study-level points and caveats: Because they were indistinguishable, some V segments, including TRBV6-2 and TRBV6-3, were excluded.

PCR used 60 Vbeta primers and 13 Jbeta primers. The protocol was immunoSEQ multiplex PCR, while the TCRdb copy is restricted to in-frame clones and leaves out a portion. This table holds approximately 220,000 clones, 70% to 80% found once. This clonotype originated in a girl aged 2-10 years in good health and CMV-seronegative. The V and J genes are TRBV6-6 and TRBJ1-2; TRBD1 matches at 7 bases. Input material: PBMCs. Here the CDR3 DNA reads TGTGCCAGCAGTTACACGGCAGGGGGTGCCTATGGCTACACCTTC. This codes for CASSYTAGGAYGYTF.